The next 21 T cell receptor beta chains were all read from a single sample in a study of response to subunit inactivated influenza vaccine. TCRdb itself ran the RT-PCR reads through MiXCR, one entry per CDR3 protein. The sample shows approximately 500,000 distinct CDR3 sequences, 10% to 15% of them seen only once. Material: PBMCs from blood, obtained 40 to 50 days after vaccination. The receptors come from a man in his fifties who received an inactivated influenza vaccine.

The J gene is TRBJ2-7, the V gene TRBV7-8, with D perhaps TRBD1 (5 bases). With 2 bases removed from V and 7 bases from J, the gap between germline ends came to 9 bases. Per germline, CDR1 SGHVS and CDR2 FQNEAQ. The CDR3 covers 12 residues. In DNA, the CDR3 is TGTGCCAGCAGCTTAATCCCAGGGGAGCAGTACTTC. Translated, it gives CASSLIPGEQYF.

The chain has TRBV5-1 and TRBJ1-2; D possibly corresponds to TRBD1 (6 bases). The germline V gene has CDR1 SGHRS and CDR2 YFSETQ. The V and J ends lost 0 bases and 5 bases respectively, with 8 bases between them. The CDR3 has 13 residues. In DNA, the CDR3 is TGCGCCAGCAGCTTGGGACAGGAGTATGGCTACACCTTC. It yields the protein CASSLGQEYGYTF.

The rearrangement uses TRBV5-1 and TRBJ2-7; TRBD2 aligns across 11 bases. Germline lookup yields CDR1 SGHRS and CDR2 YFSETQ. V trimming: 0 bases; J trimming: 6 bases; junction bases outside the gene matches: 17. CDR3 size: 19 residues. The DNA of the CDR3 is TGCGCCAGCAGCTTGGACGGACTAGCGGGCGGTTTTAAGGGATTCGAGCAGTACTTC. It specifies CASSLDGLAGGFKGFEQYF.

This clonotype has just a few counts. This rearrangement joins TRBV6-5 to TRBJ2-7, with 10 bases lining up with TRBD1. The germline V gene encodes CDR1 MNHEY and CDR2 SVGAGI. The CDR3 length is 17 residues. Trimming at V came to 4 bases and at J to 0 bases, leaving 9 bases not matched to a gene. CDR3 DNA sequence: TGTGCCAGCAGTTCCACCTTGGGACAGGGGTTCTCCTACGAGCAGTACTTC. This codes for CASSSTLGQGFSYEQYF.

V gene TRBV5-6 combines with J gene TRBJ1-3, with a tentative D call TRBD1 (5 bases). This CDR3 spans 15 amino acids. V was clipped by 4 bases and J by 0 bases, with 11 bases between them. Germline CDR1 reads SGHDT; CDR2 reads YYEEEE. The DNA of the CDR3 is TGTGCCAGCAGCGCCCGGGACGGCTCTGGAAACACCATATATTTT. It translates to CASSARDGSGNTIYF.

Many counts were recorded for this clonotype. The genes are TRBV20-1 and TRBJ2-5; D may be TRBD2 (6 bases). The length of the CDR3 is 13 residues. Deletions cut 3 bases from V and 5 bases from J, with 13 bases between. Looked up from germline, CDR1 is DFQATT and CDR2 is SNEGSKA (reference sequence). The CDR3 DNA follows: TGCAGTGCTAGTCCCCTAGCGCGGGAGACCCAGTACTTC. Residues: CSASPLARETQYF.

A few counts support this clonotype. V gene TRBV20-1 combines with J gene TRBJ2-1, with 8 nucleotides matching TRBD2. The germline V gene encodes CDR1 DFQATT and CDR2 SNEGSKA (reference sequence). Trimming at V came to 4 bases and at J to 2 bases, leaving 7 bases not matched to a gene. The CDR3 runs 15 residues. CDR3 bases: TGCAGTGCTATTCATCCAGCGGGAGCCTACAATGAGCAGTTCTTC. Translating it yields CSAIHPAGAYNEQFF.

The chain employs TRBV6-5 and TRBJ2-5, with a possible D match to TRBD2 (5 bases). This CDR3 region has 15 residues. Per germline, CDR1 MNHEY and CDR2 SVGAGI. V was trimmed by 0 bases and J by 5 bases, leaving 13 bases between them. DNA for the CDR3: TGTGCCAGCAGTTACTCTGTAGCGCTAGCCGAGACCCAGTACTTC. Translating it yields CASSYSVALAETQYF.

The DNA for the CDR3 is TGTGCCAGCAGTAACATAAGGACAGGGACTAGCACAGATACGCAGTATTTT. Translating it yields CASSNIRTGTSTDTQYF. The chain carries TRBV27 and TRBJ2-3, with 8 bases lining up with TRBD1. V lost 5 bases, J lost 0 bases, and 10 bases stayed unmatched. The germline V gene encodes CDR1 MNHEY and CDR2 SMNVEV (reference sequence). The CDR3 runs to 17 residues.

On this clonotype: The CDR3 does not end in the conserved phenylalanine or tryptophan, so this is likely a read error. The J gene is TRBJ2-7, the V gene TRBV24-1; no definite D call. CDR1 and CDR2 from the germline V gene are KGHDR and SFDVKD. The CDR3 loop spans 14 amino acids. V dropped 4 bases and J dropped 2 bases, with 11 bases sitting between them. Written as DNA, the CDR3 is TGTGCCACCAGTGAAGGCCCAGGAACCTACGAGCAGTACTTG. Translation gives CATSEGPGTYEQYL.

This clonotype turned up a few times. The chain couples TRBV12-3 or TRBV12-4 to TRBJ2-1; 8 bases line up with TRBD2. The length of the CDR3 is 16 residues. The J segment lost 7 bases and the V segment lost 5 bases, leaving 13 bases of the junction unmatched. The CDR3 bases are TGTGCCAGCAGTCCCCCCGCTAGCGGGCTTAAAAATGAGCAGTTCTTC. It is translated as CASSPPASGLKNEQFF.

This clonotype was seen only a few times. The conserved closing phenylalanine or tryptophan is absent in this CDR3, likely reflecting a read error. Because the CDR3's place on the DNA is in doubt, the DNA is left out and the CDR3 is given as listed by TCRdb. The chain has TRBV28 and TRBJ1-1; the table gives TRBD1 as D, unverified against the DNA. The CDR3 is 12 amino acids in total, end residues counted. Per germline, CDR1 MDHEN and CDR2 SYDVKM. The CDR3 sequence is CASSLTGLMSWT.

A few counts support this clonotype. The CDR3 region is CASSLSGTVAYEQYF. The CDR3 DNA sequence: TGCGCCAGCAGCTTGTCGGGTACGGTGGCCTACGAGCAGTACTTC. This chain links TRBV5-1 with TRBJ2-7, with D uncertain. Trimming shortened V by 1 base and J by 2 bases, and 13 bases separated the two germline ends. The CDR3 spans 15 residues. Germline lookup yields CDR1 SGHRS and CDR2 YFSETQ. The full variable domain, its missing parts supplied by reference TRBV5-1 and TRBJ2-7, is KAGVTQTPRYLIKTRGQQVTLSCSPISGHRSVSWYQQTPGQGLQFLFEYFSETQRNKGNFPGRFSGRQFSNSRSEMNVSTLELGDSALYLCASSLSGTVAYEQYFGPGTRLTVT.

The chain joins TRBV7-9 to TRBJ2-1, with TRBD2 identical over 8 bases. The CDR3 runs 15 residues. Germline V gene lookup returns CDR1 SEHNR and CDR2 FQNEAQ (reference sequence). V gave up 5 bases and J gave up 4 bases; unmatched junction bases: 7. The CDR3 coding sequence is TGTGCCAGCAGCCGAGGAACTAGCGGATACAATGAGCAGTTCTTC. Protein product: CASSRGTSGYNEQFF.

In this sample, this clonotype turned up a few times. V is TRBV10-3 and J is TRBJ1-2; D might be TRBD1 (6 bases). Between the trimmed V and J ends, which lost 0 bases and 4 bases, there was a span of 15 bases. The CDR3 has 16 amino acids. CDR1 and CDR2 from the germline V gene are ENHRY and SYGVKD. The DNA for the CDR3 is TGTGCCATCAGTGAGTCTAAGCAGGGGCGAGGCTATGGCTACACCTTC. Its translation: CAISESKQGRGYGYTF.

This clonotype was seen at least ten times. This chain joins TRBV6-2 or TRBV6-3 and TRBJ2-1, with 8 bases aligning to TRBD2. Germline CDR1 and CDR2: MNHEY and SVGEGT. V was clipped by 5 bases and J by 8 bases; unmatched bases: 11. The CDR3 loop spans 15 amino acids. The CDR3 loop is CASSPLGTRNHEQFF. The CDR3 region has the DNA TGTGCCAGCAGTCCTCTCGGGACTAGGAATCATGAGCAGTTCTTC.

The rearrangement uses TRBV6-5 and TRBJ2-1; 9 bases are a match to TRBD2. CDR1 MNHEY and CDR2 SVGAGI come from the germline V gene. The CDR3 contains 15 residues. The ends lost 0 bases at V and 9 bases at J; junction bases unmatched: 6. CDR3 in DNA: TGTGCCAGCAGTTACTCTCGCGGGAGGGCCGGTGAGCAGTTCTTC. Translation: CASSYSRGRAGEQFF.

The chain employs TRBV5-1 and TRBJ2-7; a possible D gene is TRBD1 (6 bases). Germline CDR1 reads SGHRS; CDR2 reads YFSETQ. V lost 6 bases, J lost 1 base, and 14 bases lay in between. The CDR3 is 14 amino acids. The CDR3 bases are TGCGCCAGCAATGGGGGCCGGGGATCCTACGAGCAGTACTTC. Its protein is CASNGGRGSYEQYF. Full variable domain (rest looked up from reference TRBV5-1 and TRBJ2-7): KAGVTQTPRYLIKTRGQQVTLSCSPISGHRSVSWYQQTPGQGLQFLFEYFSETQRNKGNFPGRFSGRQFSNSRSEMNVSTLELGDSALYLCASNGGRGSYEQYFGPGTRLTVT.

This clonotype was counted between two and nine times. This sequence joins TRBV7-2 and TRBJ2-7, with a possible D match to TRBD1 (6 bases). V lost 5 bases, J lost 4 bases, and 12 bases lay in between. The CDR3 consists of 13 residues. Germline CDR1 and CDR2: SGHTA and FQGNSA. The CDR3 here is CASSPGDRYEQYF. For the CDR3, the DNA is TGTGCCAGCAGCCCAGGGGACCGGTACGAGCAGTACTTC.

The CDR3 DNA follows: TGCGCCAGCCACGGTCCGGAGCCCTACGAGCAGTACTTC. Translating gives CASHGPEPYEQYF. V and J are TRBV5-1 and TRBJ2-7; no firm D call. Germline V CDR1 and CDR2: SGHRS, YFSETQ. The CDR3 runs to 13 residues. Trimming removed 7 bases from V and 2 bases from J, with 13 bases in between.

This clonotype was observed at least ten times. The V and J genes are TRBV7-2 and TRBJ2-5, with TRBD1 matching 8 bases. The CDR3 contains 15 residues. Germline V CDR1 and CDR2: SGHTA, FQGNSA. V lost 0 bases and J lost 5; bases outside the gene matches: 5. This CDR3 reads CASSLAGTGFETQYF. The CDR3 bases are TGTGCCAGCAGCTTAGCCGGGACAGGTTTTGAGACCCAGTACTTC.